This is a list of T cell receptor beta chains from one sample in a study of response to subunit inactivated influenza vaccine. Using its own MiXCR run on the RT-PCR reads, TCRdb lists one record per CDR3 protein. Among around 320,000 distinct CDR3 sequences listed, approximately 21% were seen once. The material sequenced was PBMCs from blood, taken about 20 months after vaccination. These receptors were taken from a man between 50 and 69 years old who received an inactivated influenza vaccine. The CDR3 runs from the conserved cysteine through the conserved F or W. A D gene is named only where the DNA matches it firmly. A clone size is listed for some rows: how often the clone was seen (once, few, many), or a class if it is expanded.

abundance: -; j_gene: TRBJ2-7; v_gene: TRBV3-1; d_gene: -; CDR3aa: CASSQEFSSGSEQYF; CDR3nt: TGTGCCAGCAGCCAAGAGTTCAGTTCCGGCAGTGAGCAGTACTTC
abundance: -; j_gene: TRBJ2-3; v_gene: TRBV19; d_gene: -; CDR3aa: CASSPRDQDTQYF; CDR3nt: TGTGCCAGTAGTCCCCGGGACCAAGATACGCAGTATTTT
abundance: many; j_gene: TRBJ1-2; v_gene: TRBV29-1; d_gene: -; CDR3aa: CSVGGQSYGYTF; CDR3nt: TGCAGCGTCGGCGGACAGAGCTATGGCTACACCTTC
abundance: few; j_gene: TRBJ2-3; v_gene: TRBV4-1; d_gene: TRBD2; CDR3aa: CASSQDLAGALDTQYF; CDR3nt: TGCGCCAGCAGCCAAGATCTAGCGGGAGCCCTAGATACGCAGTATTTT
abundance: -; j_gene: TRBJ2-3; v_gene: TRBV15; d_gene: TRBD2; CDR3aa: CATSRDDGTSGTDTQYF; CDR3nt: TGTGCCACCAGCAGAGATGACGGGACTAGCGGGACAGATACGCAGTATTTT
abundance: many; j_gene: TRBJ1-1; v_gene: TRBV6-2/TRBV6-3; d_gene: -; CDR3aa: CASSTIHQGTEAFF; CDR3nt: TGTGCCAGCAGTACAATCCACCAGGGGACTGAAGCTTTCTTT
abundance: -; j_gene: TRBJ2-3; v_gene: TRBV7-2; d_gene: -; CDR3aa: CASTFPLAEPSTDTQYF; CDR3nt: TGTGCCAGCACCTTCCCCTTAGCGGAACCTAGCACAGATACGCAGTATTTT
abundance: -; j_gene: TRBJ2-5; v_gene: TRBV12-3/TRBV12-4; d_gene: TRBD1; CDR3aa: CASSRGTEGTQYF; CDR3nt: TGTGCCAGCAGCCGAGGGACAGAGGGGACCCAGTACTTC
abundance: many; j_gene: TRBJ1-1; v_gene: TRBV20-1; d_gene: -; CDR3aa: CSASRGGRGTEAFF; CDR3nt: TGCAGTGCTAGCCGGGGTGGCAGGGGAACTGAAGCTTTCTTT
abundance: many; j_gene: TRBJ1-2; v_gene: TRBV7-8; d_gene: TRBD1; CDR3aa: CASSLFPPGGYGYTF; CDR3nt: TGTGCCAGCAGCTTATTTCCGCCAGGGGGCTATGGCTACACCTTC
abundance: -; j_gene: TRBJ1-5; v_gene: TRBV18; d_gene: TRBD1; CDR3aa: CASSQNQGVDIQPQHF; CDR3nt: TGTGCCAGCTCACAAAACCAGGGGGTTGATATTCAGCCCCAGCATTTT
abundance: many; j_gene: TRBJ1-1; v_gene: TRBV12-3/TRBV12-4; d_gene: TRBD1; CDR3aa: CASSPGQVRLVGTGGVAFF; CDR3nt: TGTGCCAGCAGTCCCGGACAGGTGCGACTTGTGGGGACAGGGGGCGTAGCTTTCTTT
abundance: -; j_gene: TRBJ1-2; v_gene: TRBV12-3/TRBV12-4; d_gene: TRBD1; CDR3aa: CASSSGTGLSYTF; CDR3nt: TGTGCCAGCAGTTCTGGGACAGGACTTAGCTACACCTTC
abundance: -; j_gene: TRBJ2-7; v_gene: TRBV4-2; d_gene: -; CDR3aa: CASSQESGYKYF; CDR3nt: TGTGCCAGCAGCCAAGAGTCAGGCTACAAATACTTC
abundance: few; j_gene: TRBJ1-6; v_gene: TRBV7-2; d_gene: -; CDR3aa: CASSLDSSPLHF; CDR3nt: TGTGCCAGCAGCTTAGACAGTTCACCCCTCCACTTT
abundance: few; j_gene: TRBJ2-3; v_gene: TRBV4-1; d_gene: -; CDR3aa: CASSQDRARTDTQYF; CDR3nt: TGCGCCAGCAGCCAAGATCGGGCGCGGACAGATACGCAGTATTTT
abundance: many; j_gene: TRBJ1-2; v_gene: TRBV7-2; d_gene: -; CDR3aa: CASSLGKGYTF; CDR3nt: TGTGCCAGCAGCTTGGGGAAAGGCTACACCTTC
abundance: once; j_gene: TRBJ2-5; v_gene: TRBV20-1; d_gene: TRBD2; CDR3aa: CSADRDYQETQYF; CDR3nt: TGCAGTGCTGACCGGGACTATCAAGAGACCCAGTACTTC
abundance: many; j_gene: TRBJ1-5; v_gene: TRBV20-1; d_gene: -; CDR3aa: CSARDTGAQPQHF; CDR3nt: TGCAGTGCTAGAGATACGGGGGCTCAGCCCCAGCATTTT
abundance: many; j_gene: TRBJ1-6; v_gene: TRBV12-3/TRBV12-4; d_gene: -; CDR3aa: CASSRDTRNSPLHF; CDR3nt: TGTGCCAGCAGTAGGGACACCCGAAATTCACCCCTCCACTTT
abundance: -; j_gene: TRBJ2-7; v_gene: TRBV5-4; d_gene: -; CDR3aa: CAMGLGTLLTSGEQYF; CDR3nt: TGTGCCATGGGTTTAGGGACCCTCCTTACTTCGGGCGAGCAGTACTTC
abundance: -; j_gene: TRBJ1-1; v_gene: TRBV20-1; d_gene: -; CDR3aa: CSARVNFRGDTEAFF; CDR3nt: TGCAGTGCTAGAGTTAATTTCCGGGGCGACACTGAAGCTTTCTTT
abundance: -; j_gene: TRBJ1-2; v_gene: TRBV11-2; d_gene: TRBD1; CDR3aa: CASSNLGQGFVGGYTF; CDR3nt: TGTGCCAGCAGCAACTTAGGACAGGGCTTCGTCGGTGGCTACACCTTC
abundance: -; j_gene: TRBJ2-1; v_gene: TRBV24-1; d_gene: TRBD2; CDR3aa: CATSDTSVSYNEQFF; CDR3nt: TGTGCCACCAGTGATACTAGCGTATCCTACAATGAGCAGTTCTTC
abundance: few; j_gene: TRBJ2-5; v_gene: TRBV6-2/TRBV6-3; d_gene: -; CDR3aa: CASSYRGEETQYF; CDR3nt: TGTGCCAGCAGTTACCGCGGTGAAGAGACCCAGTACTTC
abundance: -; j_gene: TRBJ2-7; v_gene: TRBV20-1; d_gene: -; CDR3aa: CSARDRRGHEQYF; CDR3nt: TGCAGTGCTAGAGATCGGCGCGGTCACGAGCAGTACTTC
abundance: -; j_gene: TRBJ2-1; v_gene: TRBV9; d_gene: TRBD2; CDR3aa: CASSDRLAGVNEQFF; CDR3nt: TGTGCCAGCAGCGACCGACTAGCGGGAGTCAATGAGCAGTTCTTC